The rows below give T cell receptor beta chains drawn from one sample of a study of CD8+ T cells in alopecia areata. This table comes from immunoSEQ multiplex PCR, and its TCRdb copy is limited to in-frame clones, with some not included. The table has about 200,000 clones, 64% seen once. Sequenced here: CD4+ T cells sorted from blood, sampled around week 49, from a patient treated with tofacitinib. All receptors come from a human donor with alopecia areata. Both conserved end residues are trimmed from each CDR3. The order of the fields is V gene, J gene, CDR3 protein.

TRBV30	TRBJ1-2	AWSVRGEGYT
TRBV6-1	TRBJ1-5	ASIPGAGEQPQH
TRBV5-8	TRBJ1-2	ASSLGLGQGVDGYT
TRBV10-3	TRBJ2-6	AISDAGAGANVLT
TRBV29-1	TRBJ2-7	SVEGTGNYEQY
TRBV2	TRBJ2-7	ASSTLFPEQY
TRBV30	TRBJ2-1	AWKEVGGEQF
TRBV29-1	TRBJ2-1	SVQNNEQF
TRBV30	TRBJ1-2	ARFQGAGGYT
TRBV10-3	TRBJ1-2	AISVQDYGYT
TRBV14	TRBJ1-3	ASSQGQDFRNTIY
TRBV7-6	TRBJ2-5	ASSLFRPSGGAGETQY
TRBV5-6	TRBJ2-7	ASSGIRDGYEQY
TRBV11-2	TRBJ2-2	ASSSAGDRLTNTGELF
TRBV27	TRBJ1-5	ASGRGSGNQPQH
TRBV7-2	TRBJ2-4	ASSPFSERGEQY
TRBV2	TRBJ1-2	ASSSRESGYT
TRBV9	TRBJ2-3	ASSSRTGLNTQY
TRBV28	TRBJ2-1	ASSFSGRPESSYNEQF
TRBV29-1	TRBJ2-1	SVGSRLRGFQF
TRBV7-2	TRBJ1-5	ASSLARDGQPQH
TRBV29-1	TRBJ2-2	SVAAGVSTGELF
TRBV5-1	TRBJ1-5	ASSSEGGNQPQH
TRBV29-1	TRBJ2-7	SVGTATYEQY
TRBV4-3	TRBJ1-2	ASSRTGVANYGYT
TRBV13	TRBJ1-2	ASSTWTGADGYT
TRBV27	TRBJ2-7	ASSSQGRAAYEQY
TRBV5-1	TRBJ1-1	ASSLDRLMNTEAF
TRBV7-2	TRBJ1-5	ASSPQSFSNQPQH
TRBV29-1	TRBJ2-2	SGRGSLRDGELF
TRBV28	TRBJ2-5	ASSLGQTLGETQY
TRBV5-1	TRBJ2-1	ASSLDLSSSYNEQF
TRBV29-1	TRBJ2-3	SVRQGGQY
TRBV5-1	TRBJ2-3	ASSRGGPSDTQY
TRBV19	TRBJ1-5	ASRGQGNGQPQH
TRBV28	TRBJ1-6	AEQSSYNSPLH
TRBV7-9	TRBJ1-6	ASSLVGQDSPLH
TRBV5-1	TRBJ1-1	ASKSTGMNTEAF
TRBV10-3	TRBJ2-5	AISEGAATYQETQY
TRBV6-6	TRBJ1-5	ASSYVGMEPQH
TRBV29-1	TRBJ1-2	SVEDPSPNYGYT